Listed below are T cell receptor beta chains from one sample, sequenced in a study of cytomegalovirus exposure and HLA in healthy donors. The table came from immunoSEQ multiplex PCR; TCRdb's copy has only in-frame clones and leaves some out. This sample has tens of thousands of clones, with approximately 89% found just once. The sequencing sample was made of PBMCs. Receptors originate from a man aged 25 to 40 in good health and CMV-seropositive. Each CDR3 is given with its conserved first and last residue. Each record gives: J gene, CDR3 length, clone size, V gene, D gene, CDR3 DNA, CDR3 protein. A D gene is named only where the DNA matches it firmly. A row's size may be missing; if present it is once, few, many or a size class.

J gene: TRBJ1-1; CDR3 length: 13; clone size: NA; V gene: TRBV7-6; D gene: NA; CDR3 DNA: TGTGCCAGCAGCTTATGGGGGGACACTGAAGCTTTCTTT; CDR3 protein: CASSLWGDTEAFF
J gene: TRBJ2-3; CDR3 length: 14; clone size: once; V gene: TRBV5-1; D gene: TRBD1; CDR3 DNA: TGCGCCAGCAGCTCGGGACAGGACGCAGATACGCAGTATTTT; CDR3 protein: CASSSGQDADTQYF
J gene: TRBJ2-5; CDR3 length: 12; clone size: once; V gene: TRBV27; D gene: NA; CDR3 DNA: TGTGCCAGCAGTTTGCGCGAAGAGACCCAGTACTTC; CDR3 protein: CASSLREETQYF
J gene: TRBJ1-1; CDR3 length: 13; clone size: once; V gene: TRBV7-3; D gene: TRBD1; CDR3 DNA: TGTGCCAGCAGCTCGGACAGGCGTAATGAAGCTTTCTTT; CDR3 protein: CASSSDRRNEAFF
J gene: TRBJ2-2; CDR3 length: 18; clone size: NA; V gene: TRBV25-1; D gene: TRBD1; CDR3 DNA: TGTGCCAGCAGTGGAGAACCCGGGACAGGTGTCGGAATTGGGGAGCTGTTTTTT; CDR3 protein: CASSGEPGTGVGIGELFF
J gene: TRBJ2-1; CDR3 length: 15; clone size: NA; V gene: TRBV6-6; D gene: TRBD2; CDR3 DNA: TGTGCCAGTGGACTAGCGGGGGGCTCCTACAATGAGCAGTTCTTC; CDR3 protein: CASGLAGGSYNEQFF
J gene: TRBJ2-3; CDR3 length: 16; clone size: NA; V gene: TRBV7-9; D gene: NA; CDR3 DNA: TGTGCCAGCAGCTTAGGGGACTCGTACATCACAGATACGCAGTATTTT; CDR3 protein: CASSLGDSYITDTQYF
J gene: TRBJ2-3; CDR3 length: 16; clone size: NA; V gene: TRBV5-1; D gene: TRBD1; CDR3 DNA: TGCGCCAGCAGCTTGGGGGCGACAGGGGGCACAGATACGCAGTATTTT; CDR3 protein: CASSLGATGGTDTQYF
J gene: TRBJ2-1; CDR3 length: 15; clone size: NA; V gene: TRBV11-2; D gene: TRBD1; CDR3 DNA: TGTGCCAGCAGCTTAGCCGGGACAGCCTACAATGAGCAGTTCTTC; CDR3 protein: CASSLAGTAYNEQFF
J gene: TRBJ2-7; CDR3 length: 15; clone size: NA; V gene: TRBV6-5; D gene: NA; CDR3 DNA: TGTGCCAGCAGTTACGGGAGCAGCCTCTCCTACGAGCAGTACTTC; CDR3 protein: CASSYGSSLSYEQYF
J gene: TRBJ1-1; CDR3 length: 12; clone size: NA; V gene: TRBV5-1; D gene: NA; CDR3 DNA: TGCGCCAGCAGCTTGGAGGGGGGGCAAGCTTTCTTT; CDR3 protein: CASSLEGGQAFF
J gene: TRBJ1-5; CDR3 length: 13; clone size: NA; V gene: TRBV18; D gene: NA; CDR3 DNA: TGTGCCAGCTCACCCGGGGTAGGTCAGCCCCAGCATTTT; CDR3 protein: CASSPGVGQPQHF
J gene: TRBJ2-5; CDR3 length: 14; clone size: NA; V gene: TRBV14; D gene: NA; CDR3 DNA: TGTGCCAGCAGCCAACAGACTATGCAAGAGACCCAGTACTTC; CDR3 protein: CASSQQTMQETQYF
J gene: TRBJ2-1; CDR3 length: 17; clone size: NA; V gene: TRBV11-1; D gene: TRBD2; CDR3 DNA: TGTGCCAGCAGCTTGGGGAGGGCGGGGAGATCATACAATGAGCAGTTCTTC; CDR3 protein: CASSLGRAGRSYNEQFF
J gene: TRBJ2-7; CDR3 length: 15; clone size: few; V gene: TRBV4-1; D gene: NA; CDR3 DNA: TGCGCCAGCAGCCAAGACAGGATGACCTACTACGAGCAGTACTTC; CDR3 protein: CASSQDRMTYYEQYF
J gene: TRBJ1-2; CDR3 length: 13; clone size: NA; V gene: TRBV27; D gene: NA; CDR3 DNA: TGTGCCAGCAGTTTATCCTCGGTAACCGGCTACACCTTC; CDR3 protein: CASSLSSVTGYTF
J gene: TRBJ2-1; CDR3 length: 17; clone size: NA; V gene: TRBV27; D gene: NA; CDR3 DNA: TGTGCCAGCAGTCTCCCGCCCGGGAGCAGCTCCTACAATGAGCAGTTCTTC; CDR3 protein: CASSLPPGSSSYNEQFF
J gene: TRBJ1-1; CDR3 length: 19; clone size: NA; V gene: TRBV10-3; D gene: NA; CDR3 DNA: TGTGCCATCAGTGAGACGAAGGGGAGGTTGAATAGGAGGGGCACTGAAGCTTTCTTT; CDR3 protein: CAISETKGRLNRRGTEAFF
J gene: TRBJ2-5; CDR3 length: 13; clone size: NA; V gene: TRBV5-4; D gene: NA; CDR3 DNA: TGTGCCAGCAGCGTGACAGGAGAAGAGACCCAGTACTTC; CDR3 protein: CASSVTGEETQYF
J gene: TRBJ1-2; CDR3 length: 15; clone size: NA; V gene: TRBV27; D gene: TRBD1; CDR3 DNA: TGTGCCAGCAGTTTAAGGGGAAGGACAGGGTATGGCTACACCTTC; CDR3 protein: CASSLRGRTGYGYTF
J gene: TRBJ2-5; CDR3 length: 14; clone size: NA; V gene: TRBV11-2; D gene: TRBD1; CDR3 DNA: TGTGCCAGCAGCTCGGGACAGTACCAAGAGACCCAGTACTTC; CDR3 protein: CASSSGQYQETQYF
J gene: TRBJ1-2; CDR3 length: 13; clone size: NA; V gene: TRBV29-1; D gene: TRBD1; CDR3 DNA: TGCAGCGTTGAAGATAACAGGGGCTATGGCTACACCTTC; CDR3 protein: CSVEDNRGYGYTF
J gene: TRBJ2-7; CDR3 length: 14; clone size: NA; V gene: TRBV10-3; D gene: NA; CDR3 DNA: TGTGCCATCAGGCGGGACGCCACGCGAAACGAGCAGTACTTC; CDR3 protein: CAIRRDATRNEQYF
J gene: TRBJ2-6; CDR3 length: 20; clone size: NA; V gene: TRBV28; D gene: TRBD2; CDR3 DNA: TGTGCCAGCAGTTTAGGCCTGCGGGGGATAATTATCCCTGGGGCCAACGTCCTGACTTTC; CDR3 protein: CASSLGLRGIIIPGANVLTF
J gene: TRBJ1-5; CDR3 length: 14; clone size: NA; V gene: TRBV5-5; D gene: TRBD1; CDR3 DNA: TGTGCCAGCAGCTTGGAGACAGGGCTTCAGCCCCAGCATTTT; CDR3 protein: CASSLETGLQPQHF
J gene: TRBJ1-1; CDR3 length: 15; clone size: NA; V gene: TRBV15; D gene: NA; CDR3 DNA: TGTGCCACCAGCAGAGATAACAGCCTATACACTGAAGCTTTCTTT; CDR3 protein: CATSRDNSLYTEAFF
J gene: TRBJ2-1; CDR3 length: 13; clone size: NA; V gene: TRBV15; D gene: TRBD1; CDR3 DNA: TGTGCCACCAGCAGCCGGGACAGCAATGAGCAGTTCTTC; CDR3 protein: CATSSRDSNEQFF
J gene: TRBJ1-4; CDR3 length: 20; clone size: NA; V gene: TRBV4-1; D gene: TRBD1; CDR3 DNA: TGCGCCAGCAGCTTAGTCCCCGGGACAGGTGGGAGGGGGGCTAATGAAAAACTGTTTTTT; CDR3 protein: CASSLVPGTGGRGANEKLFF
J gene: TRBJ1-5; CDR3 length: 13; clone size: NA; V gene: TRBV6-1; D gene: NA; CDR3 DNA: TGTGCCAGCAGTCAGGGTAGCAATCAGCCCCAGCATTTT; CDR3 protein: CASSQGSNQPQHF
J gene: TRBJ1-5; CDR3 length: 17; clone size: NA; V gene: TRBV7-3; D gene: TRBD1; CDR3 DNA: TGTGCCAGCAGCTCGTTCCGGGACAGGGAGTGGGATCAGCCCCAGCATTTT; CDR3 protein: CASSSFRDREWDQPQHF
J gene: TRBJ2-5; CDR3 length: 13; clone size: NA; V gene: TRBV6-1; D gene: NA; CDR3 DNA: TGTGCCAGCAGTCCCAGGGGCCAAGAGACCCAGTACTTC; CDR3 protein: CASSPRGQETQYF
J gene: TRBJ1-2; CDR3 length: 13; clone size: NA; V gene: TRBV28; D gene: NA; CDR3 DNA: TGTGCCAGCACACGGAGAGCTAACTATGGCTACACCTTC; CDR3 protein: CASTRRANYGYTF
J gene: TRBJ2-1; CDR3 length: 20; clone size: NA; V gene: TRBV9; D gene: TRBD2; CDR3 DNA: TGTGCCAGCAGCGTAGGAAATCCGGTCGCCTACCGGGAGGGCCGAGATGAGCAGTTCTTC; CDR3 protein: CASSVGNPVAYREGRDEQFF
J gene: TRBJ1-5; CDR3 length: 15; clone size: NA; V gene: TRBV7-8; D gene: NA; CDR3 DNA: TGTGCCAGCAGCCCCGGACAGTATAGCAATCAGCCCCAGCATTTT; CDR3 protein: CASSPGQYSNQPQHF
J gene: TRBJ2-3; CDR3 length: 14; clone size: NA; V gene: TRBV7-9; D gene: TRBD2; CDR3 DNA: TGTGGGGGGGGGACTACCTCTAGCACAGATACGCAGTATTTT; CDR3 protein: CGGGTTSSTDTQYF
J gene: TRBJ1-6; CDR3 length: 12; clone size: NA; V gene: TRBV29-1; D gene: TRBD1; CDR3 DNA: TGCAGCGTTATGACAGGGGACTCACCCCTCCACTTT; CDR3 protein: CSVMTGDSPLHF
J gene: TRBJ2-5; CDR3 length: 16; clone size: NA; V gene: TRBV15; D gene: NA; CDR3 DNA: TGTGCCACCAGCAGAGAAATTGGTAGCGGACAAGAGGCCCAGTACTTC; CDR3 protein: CATSREIGSGQEAQYF
J gene: TRBJ2-5; CDR3 length: 14; clone size: NA; V gene: TRBV6-1; D gene: TRBD2; CDR3 DNA: TGTGCCAGCAGTGAAAAAGGACTAGGAGAGACCCAGTACTTC; CDR3 protein: CASSEKGLGETQYF
J gene: TRBJ1-1; CDR3 length: 13; clone size: NA; V gene: TRBV5-1; D gene: NA; CDR3 DNA: TGCGCCAGCAGCGAGCGGGGGAACACTGAAGCTTTCTTT; CDR3 protein: CASSERGNTEAFF
J gene: TRBJ2-7; CDR3 length: 14; clone size: NA; V gene: TRBV27; D gene: TRBD2; CDR3 DNA: TGTGCCAGCAGCCGGGGGGTGGTCGACTACGAGCAGTACTTC; CDR3 protein: CASSRGVVDYEQYF
J gene: TRBJ2-2; CDR3 length: 14; clone size: NA; V gene: TRBV19; D gene: TRBD2; CDR3 DNA: TGTGCCAGTAGTATGGGTCTAGCGGGCGGGGAGCTGTTTTTT; CDR3 protein: CASSMGLAGGELFF
J gene: TRBJ2-3; CDR3 length: 14; clone size: NA; V gene: TRBV9; D gene: TRBD2; CDR3 DNA: TGTGCCAGCAGCGTAGGCGGGAGTGGGGATACGCAGTATTTT; CDR3 protein: CASSVGGSGDTQYF
J gene: TRBJ1-5; CDR3 length: 13; clone size: NA; V gene: TRBV7-9; D gene: TRBD1; CDR3 DNA: TGTGCCAGCAGCGCCAGGGGGGATCAGCCCCAGCATTTT; CDR3 protein: CASSARGDQPQHF
J gene: TRBJ1-1; CDR3 length: 14; clone size: few; V gene: TRBV5-1; D gene: NA; CDR3 DNA: TGCGCCAGCAGAAGACAGGTTGTGGACACTGAAGCTTTCTTT; CDR3 protein: CASRRQVVDTEAFF
J gene: TRBJ1-1; CDR3 length: 13; clone size: NA; V gene: TRBV5-1; D gene: TRBD1; CDR3 DNA: TGCGCCAGCAGTGGACAGGGGAACACTGAAGCTTTCTTT; CDR3 protein: CASSGQGNTEAFF
J gene: TRBJ2-1; CDR3 length: 15; clone size: NA; V gene: TRBV27; D gene: TRBD2; CDR3 DNA: TGTGCCAGCAGTTCCGTAGCGGGAAGATACAATGAGCAGTTCTTC; CDR3 protein: CASSSVAGRYNEQFF
J gene: TRBJ2-2; CDR3 length: 16; clone size: NA; V gene: TRBV2; D gene: NA; CDR3 DNA: TGTGCCACCACAGACCAGAACAAGGCGAACACCGGGGAGCTGTTTTTT; CDR3 protein: CATTDQNKANTGELFF
J gene: TRBJ2-5; CDR3 length: 16; clone size: NA; V gene: TRBV5-1; D gene: TRBD2; CDR3 DNA: TGCGCCAGCAGCTTGGGCTTAGCGGGAGGGGAAGAGACCCAGTACTTC; CDR3 protein: CASSLGLAGGEETQYF